Here is one TCR beta chain with its context. The data were obtained in a study of blood T cell repertoires in COVID-19. Study summary: Italy, Spain and the United States were the sources of the convalescent and acute COVID-19 samples. T cells, B-cell-depleted T cells, or PBMCs supplied cDNA or gDNA.

Deletions cut 6 bases from V and 2 bases from J, with 17 bases between. The germline V gene has CDR1 MDHEN and CDR2 SYDVKM. CDR3 length: 16 residues. In the original workflow: Counts of nucleated cells, estimated from reference gene primer amplification, were obtained. Sequencing was performed with immunoSEQ multiplex PCR; in TCRdb, only in-frame clones are kept and a portion is missing. D and trimming come from the DNA, and the V and J calls and clone size come from that table. The sample includes approximately 150,000 clones, approximately 88% of them seen just once. The source is a human donor in a cohort sampled during active COVID-19. The chain employs TRBV28 and TRBJ1-5; a weak D match, TRBD1 (5 bases). Sequenced material: peripheral blood. The CDR3 protein is CASRPAGGGGNQPQHF. CDR3 coding DNA: TGTGCCAGCAGACCCGCCGGGGGAGGGGGCAATCAGCCCCAGCATTTT.